This T cell receptor beta chain came from a study of blood T cell repertoires in COVID-19. Background on the study: In each case, the material was cDNA or gDNA derived from T cells, B-cell-depleted T cells, or PBMCs.

This clone was counted ten times or more. Original handling: Cell counts per sample came from amplifying reference gene primers. This table comes from immunoSEQ multiplex PCR, and its TCRdb copy is limited to in-frame clones, with some not included. D and trimming were read from the DNA, whereas the V and J calls and clone size are those reported in that table. The sample comprises 100,000 to 120,000 clones, about three quarters of which are singletons, and roughly 2% rests with the top ten. This CDR3 region has 14 residues. The germline CDR1 and CDR2 sequences are SGHNT and YYREEE (reference sequence). V dropped 5 bases and J dropped 1; count of bases not matched to a gene: 2.

The V call is TRBV5-4, the J call TRBJ2-2, with TRBD1 matching over 7 bases. The receptor was isolated from a woman aged 40 to 50 with acute or convalescent COVID-19. Sequencing was done on a sample of peripheral blood. CDR3 nucleotide sequence: TGTGCCAGCAGACAGGGGTTGAACACCGGGGAGCTGTTTTTT. This sequence encodes CASRQGLNTGELFF.